The 8 T cell receptor beta chains listed next were all sequenced from one sample in a study of cytomegalovirus exposure and HLA in healthy donors. Profiling relied on immunoSEQ multiplex PCR, and the TCRdb table lists in-frame clones only, not all of them. The table lists some 120,000 clones, roughly 90% of them singletons. The source material was PBMCs. These receptors all come from a woman aged 18 to 35 in good health and CMV-seronegative.

The rearrangement links TRBV19 to TRBJ2-7, with TRBD2 matching over 8 bases. The J segment lost 5 bases and the V segment lost 6 bases, leaving 15 bases of the junction unmatched. The CDR3 covers 16 residues. Germline CDR1 reads LNHDA; CDR2 reads SQIVND (reference sequence). CDR3 in DNA: TGTGCCAGTAGCGATCCCGGGGGGGGAAGGCCGAACGAGCAGTACTTC. Amino acids: CASSDPGGGRPNEQYF. Drawing the rest from reference TRBV19 and TRBJ2-7, the complete variable domain is DGGITQSPKYLFRKEGQNVTLSCEQNLNHDAMYWYRQDPGQGLRLIYYSQIVNDFQKGDIAEGYSVSREKKESFPLTVTSAQKNPTAFYLCASSDPGGGRPNEQYFGPGTRLTVT.

The chain has TRBV30 and TRBJ2-3; possibly TRBD2 for D (6 bases). V dropped 4 bases and J dropped 5 bases, with 16 bases sitting between them. From germline, CDR1 is GTSNPN and CDR2 SVGIG (reference sequence). The CDR3 sequence is 14 residues long. The CDR3 is CAWNGDWGVDTQYF. The CDR3 DNA follows: TGTGCCTGGAACGGCGACTGGGGGGTAGATACGCAGTATTTT.

The chain employs TRBV5-6 and TRBJ1-5; D remains ambiguous. The germline V gene has CDR1 SGHDT and CDR2 YYEEEE. The length of the CDR3 is 16 residues. Between the trimmed V and J ends, which lost 0 bases and 0 bases, there was a span of 10 bases. Here the CDR3 reads CASSLGGLFSNQPQHF. For the CDR3, the DNA is TGTGCCAGCAGCTTGGGCGGACTGTTTAGCAATCAGCCCCAGCATTTT.

V gene TRBV19 combines with J gene TRBJ1-2, with D unclear. This CDR3 region has 14 residues. CDR1 and CDR2 from the germline V gene are LNHDA and SQIVND (reference sequence). Deletions cut 3 bases from V and 4 bases from J, with 12 bases between. CDR3 in amino acids: CASSISSGSYGYTF. CDR3 DNA sequence: TGTGCCAGTAGTATTTCTTCGGGAAGCTATGGCTACACCTTC.

The chain couples TRBV2 to TRBJ2-5; D gene uncertain. The germline V gene encodes CDR1 SNHLY and CDR2 FYNNEI. Trimming left V 6 bases short and J 5 bases short, with 13 bases between. The CDR3 has 13 residues. The DNA of the CDR3 is TGTGCCAGCAGCCCATCGGGTTTGGAGACCCAGTACTTC. Its translation is CASSPSGLETQYF.

The rearrangement links TRBV5-8 to TRBJ2-1; TRBD2 matches at 8 bases. After removal of 3 bases from V and 7 bases from J, the junction contained 18 bases not matched to a gene. CDR1 and CDR2 (germline): SGHTS, YDEGEE. CDR3 size: 18 residues. CDR3 in amino acids: CASSSGVILADWRNEQFF. CDR3 in DNA: TGTGCCAGCAGCTCAGGGGTAATACTAGCGGATTGGCGGAATGAGCAGTTCTTC. Filled out from reference TRBV5-8 and TRBJ2-1, the complete variable domain reads EAGVTQSPTHLIKTRGQQATLRCSPISGHTSVYWYQQALGLGLQFLLWYDEGEERNRGNFPPRFSGRQFPNYSSELNVNALELEDSALYLCASSSGVILADWRNEQFFGPGTRLTVL.

This clone was seen a handful of times. This chain joins TRBV28 and TRBJ2-6; 9 nucleotides agree with TRBD1. Per the germline V gene, CDR1 is MDHEN and CDR2 is SYDVKM. V trimming: 6 bases; J trimming: 0 bases; junction bases outside the gene matches: 0. The CDR3 length is 15 residues. CDR3 residues: CASRTGGSGANVLTF. CDR3 DNA sequence: TGTGCCAGCAGGACAGGGGGCTCTGGGGCCAACGTCCTGACTTTC.

V gene TRBV25-1 combines with J gene TRBJ2-5; 11 bases line up with TRBD2. Germline loops: CDR1 MGHDK, CDR2 SYGVNS. V was clipped by 5 bases and J by 4 bases; unmatched bases: 12. The CDR3 totals 17 residues. CDR3 loop: CASSLSPLAGGRETQYF. The CDR3 DNA sequence: TGTGCCAGCAGTCTAAGCCCCCTAGCGGGAGGAAGAGAGACCCAGTACTTC.